The 8 T cell receptor beta chains listed next were all sequenced from one sample in a study of blood T cell repertoires in COVID-19. Profiled with immunoSEQ multiplex PCR; TCRdb holds only in-frame clones, not every one. The table lists roughly 200,000 clones, 85% to 90% of them singletons. Material for sequencing was peripheral blood. The source of these receptors is a woman aged 45-60 years with COVID-19, enrolled during active disease.

The count of this clone is one. The chain is built from TRBV4-3 and TRBJ1-1; 7 positions match TRBD1. The V and J ends lost 2 bases and 0 bases, in that order; junction bases with no gene match: 12. CDR1 is LGHNA, CDR2 YSLEER, per germline. The CDR3 spans 18 residues. This CDR3 is CASSQNDEYRGLNTEAFF. Here the CDR3 DNA reads TGCGCCAGCAGCCAAAATGATGAGTACAGGGGCCTGAACACTGAAGCTTTCTTT.

The chain uses TRBV19 and TRBJ1-2; 10 nucleotides match TRBD1. V lost 4 bases to trimming and J lost 6 bases; unmatched junction nucleotides: 11. The CDR3 contains 16 residues. The germline V gene has CDR1 LNHDA and CDR2 SQIVND (reference sequence). CDR3 DNA sequence: TGTGCCAGTAGTACCGGTGCCGGGACAGGGGACGATGGCTACACCTTC. Translating gives CASSTGAGTGDDGYTF.

This chain uses TRBV7-8 with TRBJ2-3; 7 bases are shared with TRBD2. CDR3 length equals 15 residues. V was pared by 8 bases and J by 4 bases, with 12 bases of the junction left unmatched. From germline, CDR1 is SGHVS and CDR2 FQNEAQ. The CDR3, as DNA: TGTGCCAGCTCGACGGGGGGTCTGTACTCAGATACGCAGTATTTT. Residues: CASSTGGLYSDTQYF.

This chain uses TRBV9 with TRBJ1-6, with 10 bases fitting TRBD1. V shed 4 bases and J 10 bases; nucleotides not matched to a gene: 5. CDR1 and CDR2 from the germline V gene are SGDLS and YYNGEE. This CDR3 comprises 14 residues. CDR3 DNA sequence: TGTGCCAGCAGCACGGGACAGGGGAAATCACCCCTCCACTTT. This gives the protein CASSTGQGKSPLHF.

This sequence joins TRBV5-6 and TRBJ2-4; no reliable D call. Germline V lookup: CDR1 SGHDT, CDR2 YYEEEE. Deletions cut 5 bases from V and 0 bases from J, with 9 bases between. The CDR3 spans 14 residues. CDR3 DNA: TGTGCCAGCAGTCCTGAGCTAGCCAAAAACATTCAGTACTTC. Amino acids: CASSPELAKNIQYF.

The V call is TRBV4-3, the J call TRBJ2-1; 10 bases fit TRBD2. CDR1 and CDR2 from the germline V gene are LGHNA and YSLEER. The length of the CDR3 is 18 residues. Trimming took 0 bases from V and 15 from J; bases not matched to a gene: 20. The CDR3 loop reads CASSQDKRASGGHFKRFF. CDR3 coding DNA: TGCGCCAGCAGCCAAGATAAACGCGCTAGCGGGGGCCACTTCAAGCGGTTCTTC.

The V and J genes are TRBV19 and TRBJ1-1, with TRBD1 identical over 7 bases. The junction had 5 bases not matched to a gene; V was cut back by 10 bases and J by 0 bases. Germline V CDR1 and CDR2: LNHDA, SQIVND (reference sequence). This CDR3 comprises 13 residues. DNA for the CDR3: TGTGCCACGCGACAGGGACTGAACACTGAAGCTTTCTTT. Residues: CATRQGLNTEAFF.

The J gene is TRBJ2-1, the V gene TRBV28; TRBD1 agrees at 9 bases. The germline gives CDR1 MDHEN, CDR2 SYDVKM. V gave up 3 bases and J gave up 7 bases; unmatched junction bases: 7. The CDR3 contains 15 residues. The CDR3 DNA is TGTGCCAGCAGTTTGTGGGGACAGGGTTGGAATGAGCAGTTCTTC. Translation gives CASSLWGQGWNEQFF.